This is a list of T cell receptor beta chains from one sample in a study of ipilimumab plus nivolumab after autologous stem cell transplantation. Clones were read by immunoSEQ multiplex PCR, and TCRdb kept only the in-frame ones, dropping some. The profile shows roughly 9,700 clones, 78% of them singletons. The specimen comprised PBMCs, sampled in a trial of ipilimumab plus nivolumab as post-transplant consolidation. These receptor sequences come from a male donor with diffuse large B-cell lymphoma. Both conserved end residues are part of each CDR3. D genes are given only for firm matches. Not all rows give a size; the values are once, few, many and, for expanded clones, a class.

v_call: TRBV7-3; d_call: TRBD1; j_call: TRBJ1-1; clone_size: .; cdr3_aa: CASSPQGARNTEAFF; cdr3_nt: TGTGCCAGCAGCCCTCAGGGGGCGCGGAACACTGAAGCTTTCTTT
v_call: TRBV5-6; d_call: TRBD1; j_call: TRBJ2-3; clone_size: .; cdr3_aa: CASSRLIGQGSTDTQYF; cdr3_nt: TGTGCCAGCAGCCGACTAATAGGACAGGGGTCCACAGATACGCAGTATTTT
v_call: TRBV30; d_call: TRBD1; j_call: TRBJ1-2; clone_size: .; cdr3_aa: CAWGRDRPYGYTF; cdr3_nt: TGTGCCTGGGGCCGGGACAGGCCCTATGGCTACACCTTC
v_call: TRBV19; d_call: TRBD2; j_call: TRBJ2-3; clone_size: .; cdr3_aa: CASSSLAGASTDTQYF; cdr3_nt: TGTGCCAGTAGTTCCCTAGCGGGGGCTAGCACAGATACGCAGTATTTT
v_call: TRBV30; d_call: .; j_call: TRBJ2-3; clone_size: .; cdr3_aa: CAWSVRRSSTDTQYF; cdr3_nt: TGTGCCTGGAGTGTACGACGGTCTAGCACAGATACGCAGTATTTT
v_call: TRBV4-1; d_call: TRBD1; j_call: TRBJ1-5; clone_size: .; cdr3_aa: CASSQLFARGGNQPQHF; cdr3_nt: TGCGCCAGCAGCCAACTCTTCGCCAGGGGGGGCAATCAGCCCCAGCATTTT
v_call: TRBV19; d_call: .; j_call: TRBJ1-5; clone_size: .; cdr3_aa: CASSMDSDNQPQHF; cdr3_nt: TGTGCCAGTAGTATGGACAGTGACAATCAGCCCCAGCATTTT
v_call: TRBV4-3; d_call: .; j_call: TRBJ1-3; clone_size: .; cdr3_aa: CASSRDTGNTIYF; cdr3_nt: TGCGCCAGCAGCCGGGACACTGGAAACACCATATATTTT
v_call: TRBV7-6; d_call: .; j_call: TRBJ2-7; clone_size: .; cdr3_aa: CASSLAGDAYEQYF; cdr3_nt: TGTGCCAGCAGCCTAGCAGGGGACGCCTACGAGCAGTACTTC
v_call: TRBV10-3; d_call: TRBD2; j_call: TRBJ2-5; clone_size: .; cdr3_aa: CAISESIAGGQETQYF; cdr3_nt: TGTGCCATCAGTGAGTCTATAGCGGGGGGACAAGAGACCCAGTACTTC
v_call: TRBV9; d_call: .; j_call: TRBJ1-3; clone_size: .; cdr3_aa: CASSVADTAGNTIYF; cdr3_nt: TGTGCCAGCAGCGTGGCCGACACAGCAGGGAACACCATATATTTT
v_call: TRBV6-5; d_call: .; j_call: TRBJ1-5; clone_size: .; cdr3_aa: CASSQGVPQHF; cdr3_nt: TGTGCCAGCAGCCAGGGAGTTCCCCAGCATTTT
v_call: TRBV5-1; d_call: TRBD1; j_call: TRBJ2-1; clone_size: .; cdr3_aa: CASSSMTGMVNEQFF; cdr3_nt: TGCGCCAGCAGCTCAATGACAGGGATGGTGAATGAGCAGTTCTTC
v_call: TRBV6-1; d_call: TRBD1; j_call: TRBJ1-6; clone_size: few; cdr3_aa: CASSEPGQSYNSPLHF; cdr3_nt: TGTGCCAGCAGTGAGCCGGGACAGTCTTATAATTCACCCCTCCACTTT
v_call: TRBV7-9; d_call: TRBD1; j_call: TRBJ2-6; clone_size: .; cdr3_aa: CASAHGQGRISGANVLTF; cdr3_nt: TGTGCCAGCGCTCATGGACAGGGGCGCATCTCTGGGGCCAACGTCCTGACTTTC
v_call: TRBV19; d_call: .; j_call: TRBJ2-1; clone_size: few; cdr3_aa: CASSINANNEQFF; cdr3_nt: TGTGCCAGTAGTATCAATGCAAACAATGAGCAGTTCTTC
v_call: TRBV19; d_call: TRBD1; j_call: TRBJ2-2; clone_size: .; cdr3_aa: CASSIAAGQGVGELFF; cdr3_nt: TGTGCCAGTAGTATAGCCGCGGGACAGGGGGTCGGGGAGCTGTTTTTT
v_call: TRBV29-1; d_call: TRBD2; j_call: TRBJ2-4; clone_size: once; cdr3_aa: CSVEDWGGSSKNIQYF; cdr3_nt: TGCAGCGTTGAAGATTGGGGCGGGAGCTCCAAAAACATTCAGTACTTC
v_call: TRBV27; d_call: .; j_call: TRBJ2-7; clone_size: few; cdr3_aa: CASSLDYRGLADEQYF; cdr3_nt: TGTGCCAGCAGTTTAGATTATCGGGGGTTGGCCGACGAGCAGTACTTC
v_call: TRBV4-1; d_call: .; j_call: TRBJ2-1; clone_size: .; cdr3_aa: CASSQRIDRSVDEQFF; cdr3_nt: TGCGCCAGCAGCCAACGCATTGACAGGTCAGTCGATGAGCAGTTCTTC
v_call: TRBV9; d_call: .; j_call: TRBJ2-3; clone_size: .; cdr3_aa: CASSFSPQGSTDTQYF; cdr3_nt: TGTGCCAGCAGTTTCTCTCCCCAGGGATCCACAGATACGCAGTATTTT
v_call: TRBV5-1; d_call: TRBD1; j_call: TRBJ2-5; clone_size: .; cdr3_aa: CASRQGGLASQETQYF; cdr3_nt: TGCGCCAGCAGACAGGGGGGCCTAGCCTCTCAAGAGACCCAGTACTTC
v_call: TRBV6-5; d_call: .; j_call: TRBJ1-1; clone_size: .; cdr3_aa: CASSYGFMNTEAFF; cdr3_nt: TGTGCCAGCAGTTACGGGTTCATGAACACTGAAGCTTTCTTT
v_call: TRBV28; d_call: TRBD1; j_call: TRBJ2-7; clone_size: .; cdr3_aa: CASSFIGQGIGEQYF; cdr3_nt: TGTGCCAGCAGTTTTATAGGACAGGGGATCGGCGAGCAGTACTTC
v_call: TRBV5-8; d_call: .; j_call: TRBJ1-5; clone_size: .; cdr3_aa: CASSLVGNQPQHF; cdr3_nt: TGTGCCAGCAGCTTGGTGGGTAATCAGCCCCAGCATTTT
v_call: TRBV19; d_call: TRBD2; j_call: TRBJ2-7; clone_size: .; cdr3_aa: CASSLAGSSYEQYF; cdr3_nt: TGTGCCAGTAGTTTAGCGGGGAGCTCCTACGAGCAGTACTTC
v_call: TRBV9; d_call: .; j_call: TRBJ2-1; clone_size: .; cdr3_aa: CASSVAGARHNEQFF; cdr3_nt: TGTGCCAGCAGCGTAGCCGGGGCAAGGCACAATGAGCAGTTCTTC
v_call: TRBV7-3; d_call: .; j_call: TRBJ2-3; clone_size: .; cdr3_aa: CASSPGGGAADTQYF; cdr3_nt: TGTGCCAGCAGCCCTGGGGGGGGCGCGGCAGATACGCAGTATTTT
v_call: TRBV27; d_call: .; j_call: TRBJ2-5; clone_size: .; cdr3_aa: CASSSIWRQVETQYF; cdr3_nt: TGTGCCAGCAGTTCTATCTGGAGGCAGGTCGAGACCCAGTACTTC
v_call: TRBV5-1; d_call: .; j_call: TRBJ2-3; clone_size: .; cdr3_aa: CASSAQDSTDTQYF; cdr3_nt: TGCGCCAGCAGCGCCCAGGACAGCACAGATACGCAGTATTTT
v_call: TRBV4-1; d_call: TRBD2; j_call: TRBJ2-2; clone_size: .; cdr3_aa: CASSPGTSGANTGELFF; cdr3_nt: TGCGCCAGCAGTCCAGGGACTAGCGGAGCGAACACCGGGGAGCTGTTTTTT
v_call: TRBV19; d_call: TRBD1; j_call: TRBJ2-3; clone_size: .; cdr3_aa: CASSDRVGADTQYF; cdr3_nt: TGTGCCAGTAGCGACAGGGTAGGCGCAGATACGCAGTATTTT
v_call: TRBV9; d_call: .; j_call: TRBJ1-2; clone_size: .; cdr3_aa: CASSVGGTKNYGYTF; cdr3_nt: TGTGCCAGCAGCGTAGGAGGGACAAAAAACTATGGCTACACCTTC
v_call: TRBV6-5; d_call: .; j_call: TRBJ1-3; clone_size: .; cdr3_aa: CASSSVSGNTIYF; cdr3_nt: TGTGCCAGCAGTAGCGTTTCTGGAAACACCATATATTTT
v_call: TRBV28; d_call: TRBD1; j_call: TRBJ1-2; clone_size: .; cdr3_aa: CASSLSGTDRGQGYTF; cdr3_nt: TGTGCCAGCAGTTTATCTGGGACCGACAGGGGTCAAGGCTACACCTTC
v_call: TRBV9; d_call: .; j_call: TRBJ2-1; clone_size: .; cdr3_aa: CASSVARGSYNEQFF; cdr3_nt: TGTGCCAGCAGCGTAGCCCGGGGTTCCTACAATGAGCAGTTCTTC
v_call: TRBV5-1; d_call: .; j_call: TRBJ2-2; clone_size: .; cdr3_aa: CASSLGAGDTGELFF; cdr3_nt: TGCGCCAGCAGCTTGGGGGCAGGGGACACCGGGGAGCTGTTTTTT